This T cell receptor (beta chain) was retrieved from a study of T-cell reconstitution after alpha-beta-depleted transplantation in children. The table lists this clonotype with a few counts. TCRbeta library preparation incorporated unique molecular identifiers. TCRdb independently ran MiXCR on the PCR reads; one entry per CDR3 protein. The table lists some 100,000 distinct CDR3 sequences, roughly 15% of them singletons. This TCR derives from a male patient aged 2-9 years who had a stem cell transplant for acute lymphoblastic leukemia, so the T cells may come from the graft donor. This sample comprised PBMCs, mostly from graft donor cells, obtained 180 days after TCRalphabeta/CD19-depleted stem cell transplant.

The CDR3 coding sequence is TGTGCCACCAGCAGAGATATTAGCGGGGGGGCCCGGCATGAGCAGTTCTTC. It translates to CATSRDISGGARHEQFF. The J gene is TRBJ2-1, the V gene TRBV15; 11 nucleotides agree with TRBD2. V dropped 0 bases and J dropped 8; count of bases not matched to a gene: 9. From germline, CDR1 is LNHNV and CDR2 YYDKDF (reference sequence). The CDR3 covers 17 residues.